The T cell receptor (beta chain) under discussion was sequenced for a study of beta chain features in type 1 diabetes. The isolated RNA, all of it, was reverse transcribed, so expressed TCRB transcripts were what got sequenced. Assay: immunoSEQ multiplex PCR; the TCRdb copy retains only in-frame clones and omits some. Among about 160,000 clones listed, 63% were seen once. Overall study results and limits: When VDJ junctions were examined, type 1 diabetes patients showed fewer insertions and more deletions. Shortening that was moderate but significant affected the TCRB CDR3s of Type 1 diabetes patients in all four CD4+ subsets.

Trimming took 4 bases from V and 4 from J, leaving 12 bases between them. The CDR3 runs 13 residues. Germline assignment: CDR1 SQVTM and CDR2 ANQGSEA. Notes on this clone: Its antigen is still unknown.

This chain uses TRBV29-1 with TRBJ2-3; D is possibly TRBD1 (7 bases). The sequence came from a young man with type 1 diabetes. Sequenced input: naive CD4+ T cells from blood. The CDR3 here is CSVVRDRADTQYF. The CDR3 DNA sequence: TGCAGCGTTGTGCGGGACAGAGCAGATACGCAGTATTTT.